The 2 T cell receptor beta chains reported below all come from one sample, sequenced in a study of T cells after posttransplantation cyclophosphamide. Cells defined as naive were viable CD3+CD4+ or CD3+CD8+ and CCR7+CD45RA+CD45RO-CD95-CD27+CD28+. Assay: immunoSEQ multiplex PCR; the TCRdb copy retains only in-frame clones and omits some. The table has some 20,000 clones, 98% seen once. Sequencing input: naive CD4+ T cells sorted from PBMCs. These receptors were obtained from a man aged 35 to 55 in good health, CMV-negative, and a related stem cell transplant donor.

The chain links TRBV9 to TRBJ2-3; possibly TRBD2 for D (6 bases). The germline V and J ends were trimmed by 2 bases and 6 bases, with 22 bases remaining between them. Germline lookup yields CDR1 SGDLS and CDR2 YYNGEE. The CDR3 runs to 17 residues. CDR3 loop: CASSVGVARGYVDTQYF. The CDR3 nucleotides read TGTGCCAGCAGCGTGGGGGTAGCCCGGGGGTATGTGGATACGCAGTATTTT.

This chain joins TRBV30 and TRBJ1-2; possibly TRBD1 for D (5 bases). The CDR3 contains 12 residues. CDR1 is GTSNPN and CDR2 is SVGIG in the germline V gene (reference sequence). V lost 2 bases to trimming and J lost 8 bases, with 12 bases between them. CDR3 nucleotide sequence: TGTGCCTGGAGTACATGGGGGGGAGGCTACACCTTC. Encoded protein: CAWSTWGGGYTF.